This TCR beta chain was sequenced for a study of T-cell reconstitution after alpha-beta-depleted transplantation in children. It was with unique molecular identifiers that the TCRbeta library was prepared. TCRdb used MiXCR to reprocess the PCR reads, holding one entry per CDR3 protein. The sample carries fewer than 85,000 distinct CDR3 sequences, roughly 14% recorded once. The CDR3 totals 10 residues. Trimming left V 11 bases short and J 4 bases short, with 8 bases between. CDR1 is ENHRY, CDR2 SYGVKD, per germline. This clonotype was found many times. This sample comprised PBMCs, mostly from graft donor cells, obtained 180 days after TCRalphabeta/CD19-depleted stem cell transplant. This clonotype was sampled from a male patient aged 2-9 years who had a stem cell transplant for acute lymphoblastic leukemia, so the T cells may come from the graft donor. V is TRBV10-3 and J is TRBJ1-2; D uncertain. The CDR3 region is CASFFYGYTF. DNA of the CDR3: TGTGCCTCTTTCTTCTATGGCTACACCTTC.